This TCR beta chain is drawn from a study of T cell responses to AZD1222 COVID-19 vaccine. Data came from immunoSEQ multiplex PCR; TCRdb stores just in-frame clones and leaves some out. The sample lists 75,000 or so clones, 91% occurring once. Study-wide points: Donors were mostly white British, more females; clonal diversity possibly underestimated. A rise in Spike-specific TCR breadth and depth followed two AZD1222 doses.

About this clone itself: Its antigen remains unknown.

Second-dose recipients at about 4 or about 12 weeks were treated as one pooled group. In germline, CDR1 is KGHSH, CDR2 LQKENI. The CDR3 contains 14 residues. V lost 2 bases to trimming and J lost 7 bases, with 12 bases between them. The V call is TRBV18, the J call TRBJ2-1; D gene uncertain. The sample here was peripheral blood, taken 28 days after the second AZD1222 dose. The receptor comes from an adult who received the AZD1222 COVID-19 vaccine. The DNA of the CDR3 is TGTGCCAGCTCACCATACACGCGGCCAAATGAGCAGTTCTTC. Its protein product is CASSPYTRPNEQFF.